A selection of T cell receptor beta chains follows, all from one sample in a study of CD8 T cells in ankylosing spondylitis. Each CDR3 protein is one row after TCRdb ran MiXCR on the 5' RACE reads. The sample has 250,000 to 400,000 distinct CDR3 sequences; 11% are singletons. Sequencing was carried out using blood, either unsorted or a sorted T cell fraction (not recorded which). The receptor source for this set is a female donor with ankylosing spondylitis or in good health (not recorded which). Both conserved end residues are part of each CDR3. A D gene is named only where the DNA matches it firmly. A clone size is listed for some rows: how often the clone was seen (once, few, many), or a class if it is expanded.

CDR3aa: CASSGGTGVNEKLFF
CDR3nt: TGCGCCAGCAGCGGTGGGACAGGGGTAAATGAAAAACTGTTTTTT
d_gene: TRBD1
v_gene: TRBV5-1
j_gene: TRBJ1-4
abundance: once

CDR3aa: CASSFGRTGLRQKLFF
CDR3nt: TGTGCCAGCAGCTTCGGAAGGACAGGGCTCCGTCAAAAACTGTTTTTT
d_gene: TRBD1
v_gene: TRBV5-5
j_gene: TRBJ1-4
abundance: -

CDR3aa: CASRTGDNEQFF
CDR3nt: TGTGCCAGCAGGACAGGGGACAATGAGCAGTTCTTC
d_gene: TRBD1
v_gene: TRBV6-5
j_gene: TRBJ2-1
abundance: many

CDR3aa: CASSFNGQAETEAFF
CDR3nt: TGCGCCAGCAGCTTTAACGGACAGGCGGAAACTGAAGCTTTCTTT
d_gene: TRBD1
v_gene: TRBV5-1
j_gene: TRBJ1-1
abundance: -

CDR3aa: CASSTSSGRYIYEQFF
CDR3nt: TGTGCCAGCAGCACCTCTAGCGGGAGGTACATATATGAGCAGTTCTTC
d_gene: TRBD2
v_gene: TRBV7-8
j_gene: TRBJ2-1
abundance: -

CDR3aa: CASSSGSYSNQPQHF
CDR3nt: TGTGCCAGCTCTTCGGGGAGTTATAGCAATCAGCCCCAGCATTTT
d_gene: -
v_gene: TRBV30
j_gene: TRBJ1-5
abundance: -

CDR3aa: CASSFYPEDNYGYTF
CDR3nt: TGCGCCAGCAGCTTTTATCCCGAGGATAACTATGGCTACACCTTC
d_gene: -
v_gene: TRBV5-1
j_gene: TRBJ1-2
abundance: many

CDR3aa: CASSQGLGRDTQYF
CDR3nt: TGTGCCAGCAGCCAAGGGCTAGGTCGAGATACGCAGTATTTT
d_gene: -
v_gene: TRBV3-1
j_gene: TRBJ2-3
abundance: many

CDR3aa: CSARKGEQFF
CDR3nt: TGCAGTGCTAGGAAAGGCGAGCAGTTCTTC
d_gene: -
v_gene: TRBV20-1
j_gene: TRBJ2-1
abundance: many

CDR3aa: CSVRSGTASLDTQYF
CDR3nt: TGCAGCGTCCGATCCGGGACAGCCAGCCTAGATACGCAGTATTTT
d_gene: TRBD1
v_gene: TRBV29-1
j_gene: TRBJ2-3
abundance: many

CDR3aa: CSVEERARGPQHF
CDR3nt: TGCAGCGTTGAAGAGCGGGCTCGCGGTCCCCAGCATTTT
d_gene: -
v_gene: TRBV29-1
j_gene: TRBJ1-5
abundance: few

CDR3aa: CASRTQGKNSGNTIYF
CDR3nt: TGTGCCAGCAGGACTCAGGGGAAAAACTCTGGAAACACCATATATTTT
d_gene: -
v_gene: TRBV12-3/TRBV12-4
j_gene: TRBJ1-3
abundance: -

CDR3aa: CASSLSYGLHYEQYF
CDR3nt: TGTGCCAGCAGCTTATCGTACGGGTTACACTACGAGCAGTACTTC
d_gene: -
v_gene: TRBV7-6
j_gene: TRBJ2-7
abundance: many

CDR3aa: CSAREGQGVYYNEQFF
CDR3nt: TGCAGTGCTAGAGAGGGACAGGGGGTTTACTACAATGAGCAGTTCTTC
d_gene: TRBD1
v_gene: TRBV20-1
j_gene: TRBJ2-1
abundance: many

CDR3aa: CASSLEVDSNEQFF
CDR3nt: TGTGCCAGCAGCTTAGAGGTCGACAGCAATGAGCAGTTCTTC
d_gene: -
v_gene: TRBV7-9
j_gene: TRBJ2-1
abundance: few

CDR3aa: CASSPPGYSPLHF
CDR3nt: TGTGCCAGCAGTCCACCAGGGTATTCACCCCTCCACTTT
d_gene: -
v_gene: TRBV12-3/TRBV12-4
j_gene: TRBJ1-6
abundance: many

CDR3aa: CASSKGVTYEQYF
CDR3nt: TGTGCCAGTAGTAAAGGGGTCACCTACGAGCAGTACTTC
d_gene: -
v_gene: TRBV19
j_gene: TRBJ2-7
abundance: -

CDR3aa: CASSSQGASGNTIYF
CDR3nt: TGTGCCAGCAGTTCACAGGGGGCCTCTGGAAACACCATATATTTT
d_gene: TRBD1
v_gene: TRBV2
j_gene: TRBJ1-3
abundance: many

CDR3aa: CASRTDRVDTEAFF
CDR3nt: TGTGCCAGCAGAACGGACAGGGTCGACACTGAAGCTTTCTTT
d_gene: TRBD1
v_gene: TRBV5-6
j_gene: TRBJ1-1
abundance: many

CDR3aa: CASSLSSGHSGELFF
CDR3nt: TGTGCCAGCAGCTTATCTTCGGGACATTCCGGGGAGCTGTTTTTT
d_gene: -
v_gene: TRBV7-8
j_gene: TRBJ2-2
abundance: many

CDR3aa: CASSLGGSAEAFF
CDR3nt: TGTGCCAGCAGCTTAGGGGGGTCCGCTGAAGCTTTCTTT
d_gene: -
v_gene: TRBV11-2
j_gene: TRBJ1-1
abundance: many

CDR3aa: CASSLELGYPRGETQYF
CDR3nt: TGTGCCAGCAGCTTAGAATTGGGCTACCCCCGCGGAGAGACCCAGTACTTC
d_gene: -
v_gene: TRBV11-2
j_gene: TRBJ2-5
abundance: many

CDR3aa: CASSQGTVNEKLFF
CDR3nt: TGTGCCAGCAGCCAGGGGACGGTTAATGAAAAACTGTTTTTT
d_gene: -
v_gene: TRBV6-1
j_gene: TRBJ1-4
abundance: many

CDR3aa: CASSQEGRDEQYF
CDR3nt: TGTGCCAGCAGCCAAGAAGGGAGGGACGAGCAGTACTTC
d_gene: TRBD2
v_gene: TRBV3-1
j_gene: TRBJ2-7
abundance: many

CDR3aa: CASSLSRREGAGYGYTF
CDR3nt: TGCGCCAGCAGCTTGTCGAGGAGGGAGGGGGCCGGGTATGGCTACACCTTC
d_gene: TRBD1
v_gene: TRBV5-1
j_gene: TRBJ1-2
abundance: many

CDR3aa: CASSTRENPYEQYF
CDR3nt: TGTGCCAGCAGCACCCGGGAAAATCCCTACGAGCAGTACTTC
d_gene: -
v_gene: TRBV21-1
j_gene: TRBJ2-7
abundance: many

CDR3aa: CASRDSPYEQYF
CDR3nt: TGCGCCAGCAGGGACAGTCCCTACGAGCAGTACTTC
d_gene: -
v_gene: TRBV10-1
j_gene: TRBJ2-7
abundance: many

CDR3aa: CASSLDNETPFGELFF
CDR3nt: TGTGCCAGCAGCTTGGATAACGAGACTCCGTTCGGGGAGCTGTTTTTT
d_gene: -
v_gene: TRBV5-4
j_gene: TRBJ2-2
abundance: -

CDR3aa: CASSYEQPANEQFF
CDR3nt: TGTGCCAGCAGTTATGAACAGCCTGCCAATGAGCAGTTCTTC
d_gene: -
v_gene: TRBV27
j_gene: TRBJ2-1
abundance: few

CDR3aa: CSARSKSGGFSGYSNQPQHF
CDR3nt: TGCAGTGCTAGATCAAAGTCCGGGGGATTCTCGGGGTATAGCAATCAGCCCCAGCATTTT
d_gene: -
v_gene: TRBV20-1
j_gene: TRBJ1-5
abundance: many

CDR3aa: CASVEGANTGELFF
CDR3nt: TGTGCCAGCGTGGAGGGGGCGAACACCGGGGAGCTGTTTTTT
d_gene: -
v_gene: TRBV28
j_gene: TRBJ2-2
abundance: -

CDR3aa: CASSTARRGVETQYF
CDR3nt: TGTGCCAGCAGCACAGCCCGGAGAGGGGTAGAGACCCAGTACTTC
d_gene: -
v_gene: TRBV21-1
j_gene: TRBJ2-5
abundance: -

CDR3aa: CSAQRDSGGETQYF
CDR3nt: TGCAGTGCTCAACGGGACTCGGGGGGAGAGACCCAGTACTTC
d_gene: TRBD2
v_gene: TRBV20-1
j_gene: TRBJ2-5
abundance: -

CDR3aa: CSARLTAADTQYF
CDR3nt: TGCAGTGCTAGGCTAACAGCCGCAGATACGCAGTATTTT
d_gene: -
v_gene: TRBV20-1
j_gene: TRBJ2-3
abundance: many

CDR3aa: CASSYAQGQNSPLHF
CDR3nt: TGCGCCAGCAGCTATGCCCAGGGGCAGAATTCACCCCTCCACTTT
d_gene: -
v_gene: TRBV5-1
j_gene: TRBJ1-6
abundance: many

CDR3aa: CASSFQPGGVNTGELFF
CDR3nt: TGCGCCAGCAGCTTCCAGCCAGGGGGGGTGAACACCGGGGAGCTGTTTTTT
d_gene: -
v_gene: TRBV5-1
j_gene: TRBJ2-2
abundance: many

CDR3aa: CASSDETYEQYF
CDR3nt: TGTGCCAGCAGCGACGAGACTTACGAGCAGTACTTC
d_gene: -
v_gene: TRBV7-9
j_gene: TRBJ2-7
abundance: many

CDR3aa: CASSSTPTGNEQYF
CDR3nt: TGCGCCAGCAGCTCCACCCCGACAGGGAACGAGCAGTACTTC
d_gene: TRBD1
v_gene: TRBV5-1
j_gene: TRBJ2-7
abundance: few

CDR3aa: CASSLSRQGTEAFF
CDR3nt: TGTGCCAGCAGCTTATCGCGACAGGGCACTGAAGCTTTCTTT
d_gene: TRBD1
v_gene: TRBV7-8
j_gene: TRBJ1-1
abundance: few

CDR3aa: CASSLAPESTNEQYF
CDR3nt: TGTGCCAGCAGCTTAGCCCCGGAATCAACCAACGAGCAGTACTTC
d_gene: -
v_gene: TRBV7-2
j_gene: TRBJ2-7
abundance: few

CDR3aa: CASSQEKLTTGQSYEQYF
CDR3nt: TGTGCCAGCAGCCAAGAAAAGTTGACGACGGGACAGTCCTACGAGCAGTACTTC
d_gene: TRBD1
v_gene: TRBV3-1
j_gene: TRBJ2-7
abundance: -

CDR3aa: CASSLDTTRGNEQFF
CDR3nt: TGCGCCAGCAGCTTGGACACGACCCGGGGGAATGAGCAGTTCTTC
d_gene: -
v_gene: TRBV5-1
j_gene: TRBJ2-1
abundance: many

CDR3aa: CASSGEGWEKLFF
CDR3nt: TGTGCCAGCAGTGGGGAGGGTTGGGAAAAACTGTTTTTT
d_gene: -
v_gene: TRBV2
j_gene: TRBJ1-4
abundance: -

CDR3aa: CASSEQGRAYEQYF
CDR3nt: TGTGCCAGCAGCGAACAGGGGAGGGCCTACGAGCAGTACTTC
d_gene: -
v_gene: TRBV25-1
j_gene: TRBJ2-7
abundance: many

CDR3aa: CASSQEVGTPPRTQYF
CDR3nt: TGCGCCAGCAGCCAAGAAGTTGGGACCCCCCCAAGGACCCAGTACTTC
d_gene: -
v_gene: TRBV4-1
j_gene: TRBJ2-5
abundance: -

CDR3aa: CSASRTTDANTEAFF
CDR3nt: TGCAGCGCCTCAAGGACCACCGACGCAAACACTGAAGCTTTCTTT
d_gene: -
v_gene: TRBV29-1
j_gene: TRBJ1-1
abundance: many

CDR3aa: CASSYQGTQYF
CDR3nt: TGTGCCAGCAGTTACCAGGGGACGCAGTATTTT
d_gene: -
v_gene: TRBV12-3/TRBV12-4
j_gene: TRBJ2-3
abundance: few

CDR3aa: CSASLLAGGSVHEQYF
CDR3nt: TGCAGTGCTAGCCTACTAGCGGGAGGATCTGTCCACGAGCAGTACTTC
d_gene: TRBD2
v_gene: TRBV20-1
j_gene: TRBJ2-7
abundance: many

CDR3aa: CASSLVAGTKADEAFF
CDR3nt: TGCGCCAGCAGCTTGGTTGCAGGGACTAAGGCCGATGAAGCTTTCTTT
d_gene: -
v_gene: TRBV5-1
j_gene: TRBJ1-1
abundance: -

CDR3aa: CASSPSRQGVGTQYF
CDR3nt: TGTGCCAGCTCACCGTCCCGCCAGGGAGTAGGGACCCAGTACTTC
d_gene: -
v_gene: TRBV18
j_gene: TRBJ2-5
abundance: -

CDR3aa: CASSDRARGNEQSF
CDR3nt: TGTGCCAGCAGCGACAGGGCTCGAGGCAATGAGCAGTCCTTC
d_gene: TRBD1
v_gene: TRBV7-2
j_gene: TRBJ2-1
abundance: -

CDR3aa: CASSLKRDSPLHF
CDR3nt: TGTGCCAGCAGTTTAAAAAGGGATTCACCCCTCCACTTT
d_gene: -
v_gene: TRBV12-3/TRBV12-4
j_gene: TRBJ1-6
abundance: many

CDR3aa: CASSTDNYEQYF
CDR3nt: TGCGCCAGCAGCACGGACAACTACGAGCAGTACTTC
d_gene: -
v_gene: TRBV5-1
j_gene: TRBJ2-7
abundance: many

CDR3aa: CSVCEGRCTDTQYF
CDR3nt: TGCAGCGTTTGTGAGGGGAGGTGTACAGATACGCAGTATTTT
d_gene: -
v_gene: TRBV29-1
j_gene: TRBJ2-3
abundance: -

CDR3aa: CSARGGGAYEQYF
CDR3nt: TGCAGTGCTAGAGGCGGGGGGGCCTACGAGCAGTACTTC
d_gene: TRBD2
v_gene: TRBV20-1
j_gene: TRBJ2-7
abundance: -

CDR3aa: CSATPGTEEFF
CDR3nt: TGCAGTGCTACCCCCGGGACTGAGGAGTTCTTC
d_gene: -
v_gene: TRBV20-1
j_gene: TRBJ2-1
abundance: few

CDR3aa: CASSARQPNYEQYF
CDR3nt: TGTGCCAGCAGCGCTAGACAGCCCAACTACGAGCAGTACTTC
d_gene: -
v_gene: TRBV7-9
j_gene: TRBJ2-7
abundance: many

CDR3aa: CASSLQGEDYGYTF
CDR3nt: TGCGCCAGCAGTCTACAGGGTGAGGACTATGGCTACACCTTC
d_gene: -
v_gene: TRBV5-1
j_gene: TRBJ1-2
abundance: many

CDR3aa: CASSQDRKTNTGELFF
CDR3nt: TGTGCCAGCAGCCAAGATCGAAAAACGAACACCGGGGAGCTGTTTTTT
d_gene: -
v_gene: TRBV3-1
j_gene: TRBJ2-2
abundance: many

CDR3aa: CASSLGPGVPYNEQFF
CDR3nt: TGTGCCAGCAGCTTAGGACCGGGGGTGCCCTACAATGAGCAGTTCTTC
d_gene: -
v_gene: TRBV7-7
j_gene: TRBJ2-1
abundance: many